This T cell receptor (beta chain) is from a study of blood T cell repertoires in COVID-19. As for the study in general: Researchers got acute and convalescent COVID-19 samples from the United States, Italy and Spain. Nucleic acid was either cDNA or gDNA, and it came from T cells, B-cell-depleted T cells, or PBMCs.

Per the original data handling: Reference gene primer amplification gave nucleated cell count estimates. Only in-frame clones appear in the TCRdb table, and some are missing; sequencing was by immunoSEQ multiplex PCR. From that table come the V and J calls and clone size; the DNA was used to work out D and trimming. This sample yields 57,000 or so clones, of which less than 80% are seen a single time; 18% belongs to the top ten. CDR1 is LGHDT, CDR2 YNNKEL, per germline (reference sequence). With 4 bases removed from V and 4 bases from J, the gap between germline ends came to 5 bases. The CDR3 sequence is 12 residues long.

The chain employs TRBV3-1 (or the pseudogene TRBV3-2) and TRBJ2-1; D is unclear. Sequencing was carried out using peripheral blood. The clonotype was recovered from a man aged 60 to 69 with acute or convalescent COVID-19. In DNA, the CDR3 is TGTGCCAGCAGCCCTAGTTACAATGAGCAGTTCTTC. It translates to CASSPSYNEQFF.